These T cell receptor beta chains were read from a single sample in a study of T cells after yellow fever vaccination. TCRdb ran MiXCR on the 5' RACE reads and lists one entry per CDR3 protein. The data contain under 300,000 distinct CDR3 sequences, 6.5% to 7.5% of them singletons. The specimen comprised CD4+ T cells sorted from PBMCs, sampled on the day of the yellow fever booster vaccination. These receptor sequences come from a man younger than 45 who received the YFV17D yellow fever vaccine. Each CDR3 is given with its conserved first and last residue. D genes are given only for firm matches. Some rows mark clone size as missing; the rest say once, few, many or name a class of expanded clone.

>TRBJ2-1|-|-|TRBV7-2
CASSSQPHPSIRFF
TGTGCCAGCAGCTCACAGCCCCACCCTAGCATACGGTTCTTC
>TRBJ2-5|many|TRBD2|TRBV18
CASSEGLVIETQYF
TGTGCCAGCTCAGAAGGACTAGTGATAGAGACCCAGTACTTC
>TRBJ2-7|-|TRBD2|TRBV28
CATAGVPYEQYF
TGTGCCACCGCGGGGGTCCCCTACGAGCAGTACTTC
>TRBJ2-3|-|TRBD2|TRBV7-9
CASSLAAGTSPTDTQYF
TGTGCCAGCAGCTTAGCGGCCGGGACTAGCCCCACAGATACGCAGTATTTT
>TRBJ2-5|many|TRBD1|TRBV27
CASSFQSLRDSRRETQYF
TGTGCCAGCAGTTTCCAATCGCTGAGGGACAGCCGCCGGGAGACCCAGTACTTC
>TRBJ1-5|few|-|TRBV2
CASSVGHPSNQPQHF
TGTGCCAGCAGTGTGGGCCACCCCTCGAATCAGCCCCAGCATTTT
>TRBJ2-2|-|TRBD2|TRBV2
CASRGGLAGTGELFF
TGTGCCAGCAGGGGAGGACTAGCTGGGACCGGGGAGCTGTTTTTT
>TRBJ2-1|many|-|TRBV12-3/TRBV12-4
CASSLRIEQFF
TGTGCCAGCAGTTTAAGGATTGAGCAGTTCTTC
>TRBJ1-6|few|-|TRBV28
CASAPRTVAYNSPLHF
TGTGCCAGCGCACCCCGGACGGTTGCCTATAATTCACCCCTCCACTTT
>TRBJ2-1|few|-|TRBV18
CASSPVQMPYNEQFF
TGTGCCAGCTCACCGGTTCAAATGCCCTACAATGAGCAGTTCTTC
>TRBJ2-4|-|-|TRBV4-3
CAPSVGKNIQYF
TGCGCCCCCTCGGTGGGCAAAAACATTCAGTACTTC
>TRBJ1-4|many|-|TRBV12-3/TRBV12-4
CASSFLQGYEKLFF
TGTGCCAGCAGTTTCCTCCAGGGATATGAAAAACTGTTTTTT
>TRBJ2-1|many|-|TRBV4-2
CASSRGESRDNEQFF
TGTGCCAGCAGCCGCGGGGAGAGCCGCGACAATGAGCAGTTCTTC
>TRBJ1-5|-|-|TRBV7-2
CASSFQGDQPQHF
TGTGCCAGCAGCTTCCAGGGCGATCAGCCCCAGCATTTT
>TRBJ2-6|-|-|TRBV5-1
CAGGRGPMDSGANVLTF
TGCGCCGGCGGTCGGGGACCAATGGACTCTGGGGCCAACGTCCTGACTTTC
>TRBJ2-1|few|TRBD2|TRBV14
CASSPKRASGLYNEQFF
TGTGCCAGCAGCCCCAAACGGGCTAGCGGACTCTACAATGAGCAGTTCTTC
>TRBJ2-7|many|-|TRBV7-2
CASSPRQVPYEQYF
TGTGCCAGCAGCCCCCGACAGGTACCCTACGAGCAGTACTTC
>TRBJ2-7|-|TRBD2|TRBV7-2
CASSLYVTSDYEQYF
TGTGCCAGCAGCTTATATGTGACTAGCGACTACGAGCAGTACTTC
>TRBJ1-6|-|-|TRBV7-2
CASSLQGPLGNSPLHF
TGTGCCAGCAGCTTACAGGGGCCCCTAGGGAATTCACCCCTCCACTTT
>TRBJ2-3|few|TRBD2|TRBV19
CASSTSGGRARDTQYF
TGTGCCAGTAGTACCTCCGGCGGGAGGGCCAGGGATACGCAGTATTTT
>TRBJ2-2|-|TRBD1|TRBV5-1
CASSLAWDRERPGELFF
TGCGCCAGCAGCTTGGCCTGGGACAGGGAAAGGCCCGGGGAGCTGTTTTTT
>TRBJ2-1|few|TRBD2|TRBV19
CASSPQSSGKYNEQFF
TGTGCCAGTAGCCCCCAATCTAGCGGGAAGTACAATGAGCAGTTCTTC
>TRBJ2-5|many|-|TRBV9
CASSGQRTPQETQYF
TGTGCCAGCAGTGGGCAAAGGACACCCCAAGAGACCCAGTACTTC
>TRBJ2-5|many|-|TRBV20-1
CSAREKETQYF
TGCAGTGCCAGGGAAAAAGAGACCCAGTACTTC
>TRBJ2-3|few|-|TRBV18
CASSPLHNTDTQYF
TGTGCCAGCTCACCACTGCATAACACAGATACGCAGTATTTT
>TRBJ2-6|few|-|TRBV5-1
CASSWQGTGANVLTF
TGCGCCAGCAGCTGGCAGGGAACTGGGGCCAACGTCCTGACTTTC
>TRBJ2-1|-|-|TRBV20-1
CSASRDNEQFF
TGCAGTGCCTCGAGAGACAATGAGCAGTTCTTC
>TRBJ2-2|many|-|TRBV6-5
CASSYSTRAGELFF
TGTGCCAGCAGTTACTCGACAAGGGCCGGGGAGCTGTTTTTT
>TRBJ2-7|many|-|TRBV7-8
CASSLVRSSDYEQYF
TGTGCCAGCAGCTTAGTGCGGTCCTCTGACTACGAGCAGTACTTC
>TRBJ2-1|few|TRBD2|TRBV27
CASSRLAGVSQLNNEQFF
TGTGCCAGCAGCCGACTAGCGGGAGTTTCTCAACTAAACAATGAGCAGTTCTTC
>TRBJ2-5|few|TRBD2|TRBV6-1
CAVPRRGGGQETQYF
TGTGCCGTCCCCAGGCGGGGGGGCGGACAAGAGACCCAGTACTTC
>TRBJ2-5|-|-|TRBV18
CASSPSRDQETQYF
TGTGCCAGCTCACCATCTCGGGATCAAGAGACCCAGTACTTC
>TRBJ2-7|-|-|TRBV7-8
CASSPRREGETDYEQYF
TGTGCCAGCAGCCCCCGGCGTGAGGGGGAGACAGACTACGAGCAGTACTTC
>TRBJ2-6|few|-|TRBV2
CASMTSGANVLTF
TGTGCCAGCATGACTTCTGGGGCCAACGTCCTGACTTTC
>TRBJ2-5|many|TRBD2|TRBV6-6
CASSAGLYETQYF
TGTGCCAGCAGTGCGGGACTATATGAGACCCAGTACTTC
>TRBJ1-5|few|-|TRBV12-3/TRBV12-4
CASGLDQPQHF
TGTGCCAGCGGCCTCGATCAGCCCCAGCATTTT